Described below is a single TCR beta chain sequence and its context. Antigen unknown. The data originate from a study of post-analysis software for immune sequencing data. Researchers reported that TCR beta cDNA libraries carried unique molecular identifiers. T cells numbering roughly 0.95 to 11 million gave rise to roughly 550,000 cDNA molecules. From the PCR reads, TCRdb called clonotypes with MiXCR, one entry per CDR3 protein. The table includes approximately 690,000 distinct CDR3 sequences, approximately 60% detected once. This CDR3 has 13 amino acids. Germline CDR1 LNHNV, CDR2 YYDKDF (reference sequence). Trimming shortened V by 0 bases and J by 4 bases, and 6 bases separated the two germline ends. Study conclusions and caveats: Among roughly five TRBV segments more frequent in patients than controls were TRBV5-6, TRBV5-1 and TRBV20-1.

The specimen sequenced was blood. This receptor was obtained from a girl aged 2 to 9 with multiple sclerosis. This rearrangement joins TRBV15 to TRBJ2-5, with unresolved D. CDR3 residues: CATSREGSETQYF. Written as DNA, the CDR3 is TGTGCCACCAGCAGAGAAGGATCAGAGACCCAGTACTTC.